The 29 T cell receptor beta chains below come from one sample, sequenced in a study of T-cell reconstitution after alpha-beta-depleted transplantation in children. Unique molecular identifiers tagged the TCRbeta library. TCRdb itself ran the PCR reads through MiXCR, one entry per CDR3 protein. This sample has roughly 74,000 distinct CDR3 sequences, with less than 20% found just once. The sequencing here drew on PBMCs, mostly from graft donor cells, taken 360 days after TCRalphabeta/CD19-depleted stem cell transplant. These receptors all stem from a male patient under 10 years old who had a stem cell transplant for acute lymphoblastic leukemia, so the T cells may come from the graft donor.

The chain links TRBV5-6 to TRBJ2-3; D unresolved. The CDR3 is 14 residues long. CDR1 is SGHDT and CDR2 is YYEEEE in the germline V gene. The germline V and J ends were trimmed by 2 bases and 4 bases, with 11 bases remaining between them. The CDR3 protein is CASSFVGGADTQYF. CDR3 coding DNA: TGTGCCAGCAGCTTTGTTGGCGGCGCAGATACGCAGTATTTT. The complete variable domain, with remaining parts taken from reference TRBV5-6 and TRBJ2-3, reads DAGVTQSPTHLIKTRGQQVTLRCSPKSGHDTVSWYQQALGQGPQFIFQYYEEEERQRGNFPDRFSGHQFPNYSSELNVNALLLGDSALYLCASSFVGGADTQYFGPGTRLTVL.

This clonotype turned up a few times. The chain recombines TRBV11-2 with TRBJ2-3; no firm D call. Germline V gives CDR1 SGHAT, CDR2 FQNNGV. The CDR3 is made up of 11 amino acids. V shed 5 bases and J shed 5 bases, with 5 bases lying between them. The CDR3 DNA reads TGTGCCAGCAGCAGGGAAGATACGCAGTATTTT. Encoded protein: CASSREDTQYF.

The chain links TRBV7-9 to TRBJ1-1; D not resolved. Germline-derived CDR1 and CDR2 are SEHNR and FQNEAQ (reference sequence). Trimming cost V 2 bases and J 4 bases, with 11 bases left between them. This CDR3 has 14 residues. CDR3: CASSLSGGGTEAFF. The CDR3 nucleotides are TGTGCCAGCAGCTTAAGTGGTGGTGGCACTGAAGCTTTCTTT.

This clonotype was detected only a few times. The J gene is TRBJ2-3, the V gene TRBV5-4, with 8 bases lining up with TRBD1. Germline V gives CDR1 SGHNT, CDR2 YYREEE (reference sequence). The CDR3 extends over 16 amino acids. Trimming cost V 0 bases and J 4 bases; bases outside gene matches: 7. The CDR3, as DNA: TGTGCCAGCAGCTTGGCTCAGGGGGCTCGCGCAGATACGCAGTATTTT. It specifies CASSLAQGARADTQYF. Variable domain in full (rest from reference TRBV5-4 and TRBJ2-3): ETGVTQSPTHLIKTRGQQVTLRCSSQSGHNTVSWYQQALGQGPQFIFQYYREEENGRGNFPPRFSGLQFPNYSSELNVNALELDDSALYLCASSLAQGARADTQYFGPGTRLTVL.

The J gene is TRBJ1-5, the V gene TRBV20-1; no clear D gene. CDR3 length equals 12 residues. Germline-derived CDR1 and CDR2 are DFQATT and SNEGSKA (reference sequence). V lost 0 bases to trimming and J lost 6 bases, with 6 bases between them. The CDR3 sequence is CSARDPGQPQHF. CDR3 coding DNA: TGCAGTGCTAGAGATCCCGGTCAGCCCCAGCATTTT.

This clonotype has just a few counts. The V gene is TRBV5-1, the J gene TRBJ1-1; 11 bases line up with TRBD1. Germline loops: CDR1 SGHRS, CDR2 YFSETQ. The junction had 4 bases not matched to a gene; V was cut back by 4 bases and J by 5 bases. This CDR3 spans 14 amino acids. Written as DNA, the CDR3 is TGCGCCAGCAGCGGACAGGGGGCGCGGACTGAAGCTTTCTTT. Amino acid sequence: CASSGQGARTEAFF.

This chain uses TRBV15 with TRBJ2-3; 11 positions agree with TRBD1. CDR1 and CDR2 from the germline V gene are LNHNV and YYDKDF (reference sequence). The CDR3 has 16 amino acids. The trim removed 5 bases at V and 2 bases at J, leaving 6 bases unmatched. Here the CDR3 DNA reads TGTGCCACCAGCTCCGGACAGGGGGCATCCACAGATACGCAGTATTTT. Translated: CATSSGQGASTDTQYF.

The table lists this clonotype with a few counts. The V call is TRBV5-1, the J call TRBJ1-2, with D possibly being TRBD1 (6 bases). This CDR3 is 13 amino acids long. Germline V gene sequence: CDR1 SGHRS, CDR2 YFSETQ. Trimming removed 4 bases at V and 3 bases at J, with 10 bases between. In nucleotides, the CDR3 is TGCGCCAGCAGCGCCTCAGGGGACTATGGCTACACCTTC. Translating it yields CASSASGDYGYTF.

This sequence joins TRBV7-9 and TRBJ2-7; D is perhaps TRBD1 or TRBD2 (5 bases each). Trimming pared 1 base from V and 3 bases from J, leaving 19 bases between. The CDR3 contains 17 residues. CDR1 is SEHNR and CDR2 is FQNEAQ in the germline V gene (reference sequence). CDR3: CASSLVGGWGTDYEQYF. The CDR3 nucleotides read TGTGCCAGCAGCTTAGTCGGCGGGTGGGGCACCGACTACGAGCAGTACTTC.

The chain joins TRBV10-3 to TRBJ1-1; possible D gene TRBD1, 5 bases. Trimming cost V 6 bases and J 1 base, with 21 bases left between them. Germline lookup yields CDR1 ENHRY and CDR2 SYGVKD. The CDR3 covers 17 residues. CDR3 in DNA: TGTGCCATCAGCAAACCCGGGACTCCCAAGGGGAACACTGAAGCTTTCTTT. Amino acids: CAISKPGTPKGNTEAFF.

The chain carries TRBV7-8 and TRBJ2-3; D may correspond to TRBD1 or TRBD2 (5 bases each). Germline V gives CDR1 SGHVS, CDR2 FQNEAQ. With 1 base removed from V and 5 bases from J, the gap between germline ends came to 13 bases. This CDR3 is built from 15 residues. The DNA of the CDR3 is TGTGCCAGCAGCTTAGGGGGACCCTTTAAAGATACGCAGTATTTT. Encoded protein: CASSLGGPFKDTQYF.

The chain has TRBV27 and TRBJ2-3; 7 nucleotides line up with TRBD2. The CDR3 runs 15 residues. Germline V CDR1 and CDR2: MNHEY, SMNVEV (reference sequence). With V trimmed by 5 bases and J by 5 bases, 10 bases remained unmatched. For the CDR3, the DNA is TGTGCCAGCAGTCAGAGAGCGGGACGACTAGATACGCAGTATTTT. It translates to CASSQRAGRLDTQYF.

This chain joins TRBV29-1 and TRBJ2-1; 10 bases line up with TRBD1. Germline V CDR1 and CDR2: SQVTM, ANQGSEA. Trimming removed 4 bases from V and 5 bases from J; junction bases left unmatched: 17. CDR3 size: 18 residues. The CDR3 reads CSVALPSRDRGRHNEQFF. The CDR3, as DNA: TGCAGCGTTGCTTTGCCCTCCCGGGACAGGGGACGTCACAATGAGCAGTTCTTC.

This clonotype was seen only a few times. V is TRBV29-1 and J is TRBJ2-2; D might be TRBD1 (6 bases). Per germline, CDR1 SQVTM and CDR2 ANQGSEA. V shed 2 bases and J shed 2 bases, with 15 bases lying between them. This CDR3 is 16 amino acids long. As DNA, the CDR3 is TGCAGCGTTGAATGGGGTGACAGGATAAACACCGGGGAGCTGTTTTTT. It yields the protein CSVEWGDRINTGELFF.

J is TRBJ2-7 and V is TRBV20-1; D uncertain. Germline CDR1 reads DFQATT; CDR2 reads SNEGSKA (reference sequence). V lost 2 bases to trimming and J lost 2 bases, with 7 bases between them. The CDR3 is made up of 12 amino acids. For the CDR3, the DNA is TGCAGTGCTAGAATTCGGGCCTACGAGCAGTACTTC. It yields the protein CSARIRAYEQYF.

This clonotype was found a few times. This chain connects TRBV11-2 to TRBJ2-1, with 14 bases matching TRBD2. The germline V gene has CDR1 SGHAT and CDR2 FQNNGV. The CDR3 runs to 17 residues. With V trimmed by 5 bases and J by 6 bases, 9 bases remained unmatched. The CDR3 here is CASSPSRLAGGLNEQFF. The CDR3 bases are TGTGCCAGCAGCCCGTCCAGACTAGCGGGAGGGCTCAATGAGCAGTTCTTC.

CDR3 amino acids: CASSPFYRTATQNNEQFF. The CDR3 nucleotides are TGTGCCAGCAGCCCCTTCTACCGTACGGCCACCCAAAACAATGAGCAGTTCTTC. The rearrangement uses TRBV11-1 and TRBJ2-1; D ambiguous. The germline V gene has CDR1 SGHAT and CDR2 FQDESV (reference sequence). Trimming removed 5 bases at V and 5 bases at J, with 25 bases between. The CDR3 is 18 residues long. The variable domain in full, with the rest retrieved from reference TRBV11-1 and TRBJ2-1, is EAEVAQSPRYKITEKSQAVAFWCDPISGHATLYWYRQILGQGPELLVQFQDESVVDDSQLPKDRFSAERLKGVDSTLKIQPAELGDSAMYLCASSPFYRTATQNNEQFFGPGTRLTVL.

This clonotype was detected many times. V and J are TRBV6-5 and TRBJ1-5; D gene unclear. The CDR3 sequence is 12 residues long. Trimming shortened V by 4 bases and J by 7 bases, and 8 bases separated the two germline ends. Per the germline V gene, CDR1 is MNHEY and CDR2 is SVGAGI. Here the CDR3 reads CASSFPGQPQHF. CDR3 coding DNA: TGTGCCAGCAGTTTCCCCGGACAGCCCCAGCATTTT.

This chain links TRBV11-2 with TRBJ1-1; TRBD1 is a possible D gene (5 bases). Trimming cost V 5 bases and J 4 bases, with 8 bases left between them. This CDR3 spans 12 amino acids. Looked up from germline, CDR1 is SGHAT and CDR2 is FQNNGV. CDR3 region: CASSPQGTEAFF. The CDR3 nucleotides are TGTGCCAGCAGCCCCCAGGGCACTGAAGCTTTCTTT.

The rearrangement uses TRBV20-1 and TRBJ2-7, with TRBD2 identical over 12 bases. After removal of 0 bases from V and 4 bases from J, the junction contained 7 bases not matched to a gene. The CDR3 length is 16 residues. Germline CDR1 is DFQATT and CDR2 is SNEGSKA (reference sequence). CDR3 sequence reads: CSAREAGLAGRYEQYF. DNA for the CDR3: TGCAGTGCTAGAGAGGCCGGACTAGCGGGAAGATACGAGCAGTACTTC.

The chain has TRBV12-3 or TRBV12-4 and TRBJ2-1; possible D gene TRBD1, 6 bases. V gave up 3 bases and J gave up 2 bases, with 14 bases separating them. The CDR3 totals 16 residues. CDR3 DNA sequence: TGTGCCAGCAGTTTGGGCAGGGGCCGCACCTACAATGAGCAGTTCTTC. It yields the protein CASSLGRGRTYNEQFF.

This chain links TRBV5-6 with TRBJ2-5, with D perhaps matching TRBD1 or TRBD2 (5 bases each). Germline V CDR1 and CDR2: SGHDT, YYEEEE. Trimming left V 5 bases short and J 1 base short, with 18 bases between. This CDR3 spans 16 amino acids. CDR3 bases: TGTGCCAGCAGGGCCATCTGGGGACGGTCCCAAGAGACCCAGTACTTC. This sequence encodes CASRAIWGRSQETQYF.

This clonotype came up a few times. CDR3 DNA: TGCAGTGCCCGCAGGGACAGGGGAGAGCAGTACTTC. Translating gives CSARRDRGEQYF. The J gene is TRBJ2-7, the V gene TRBV20-1; 10 nucleotides align to TRBD1. The junction had 6 bases not matched to a gene; V was cut back by 6 bases and J by 7 bases. The germline V gene encodes CDR1 DFQATT and CDR2 SNEGSKA (reference sequence). CDR3 size: 12 residues.

This clonotype was recorded a few times. The gene calls are TRBV3-1 and TRBJ2-7, with TRBD1 matching over 10 bases. V dropped 5 bases and J dropped 2; count of bases not matched to a gene: 9. Per germline, CDR1 LGHDT and CDR2 YNNKEL (reference sequence). The CDR3 runs 16 residues. CDR3 residues: CASSGGLGTGAYEQYF. The CDR3, as DNA: TGTGCCAGCAGCGGAGGCCTCGGGACAGGGGCCTACGAGCAGTACTTC.

The J gene is TRBJ2-3, the V gene TRBV10-3; D gene unclear. The CDR3 runs to 13 residues. The germline V gene has CDR1 ENHRY and CDR2 SYGVKD. V was pared by 2 bases and J by 4 bases, with 7 bases between. The CDR3 loop is CAISEHSPDTQYF. For the CDR3, the DNA is TGTGCCATCAGTGAGCACTCCCCAGATACGCAGTATTTT.

This clonotype occurred many times. This rearrangement joins TRBV6-5 to TRBJ2-7; D uncertain. This CDR3 is 13 amino acids long. Germline V gene lookup returns CDR1 MNHEY and CDR2 SVGAGI. V lost 3 bases to trimming and J lost 2 bases, with 8 bases between them. CDR3 residues: CASSYLATYEQYF. The DNA of the CDR3 is TGTGCCAGCAGTTATCTGGCGACCTACGAGCAGTACTTC.

The rearrangement uses TRBV7-9 and TRBJ1-2; D is possibly TRBD1 (6 bases). The V gene's germline CDR1 is SEHNR and CDR2 FQNEAQ (reference sequence). The CDR3 runs 14 residues. The ends were cut back, 3 bases at V and 5 bases at J, with 13 bases in the middle. For the CDR3, the DNA is TGTGCCAGCAGCTTTCGGGACACGCTTTATGGCTACACCTTC. It is translated as CASSFRDTLYGYTF.

This clonotype was seen a handful of times. In DNA, the CDR3 is TGCGCCAGCAGCCAAGAACAGGGAAACTATGGCTACACCTTC. It codes for CASSQEQGNYGYTF. The chain uses TRBV4-1 and TRBJ1-2; weak D call: TRBD1 (6 bases). Per the germline V gene, CDR1 is MGHRA and CDR2 is YSYEKL. This CDR3 comprises 14 residues. Trimming left V 0 bases short and J 2 bases short, with 7 bases between.

This clonotype was seen only a few times. The chain couples TRBV5-6 to TRBJ2-7; D possibly corresponds to TRBD1 (6 bases). Germline values: CDR1 SGHDT, CDR2 YYEEEE. CDR3 length: 12 residues. Trimming shortened V by 5 bases and J by 7 bases, and 13 bases separated the two germline ends. CDR3 nucleotides: TGTGCCAGCAGTCGTCAGGGGAGTGAGCAGTACTTC. Protein product: CASSRQGSEQYF.